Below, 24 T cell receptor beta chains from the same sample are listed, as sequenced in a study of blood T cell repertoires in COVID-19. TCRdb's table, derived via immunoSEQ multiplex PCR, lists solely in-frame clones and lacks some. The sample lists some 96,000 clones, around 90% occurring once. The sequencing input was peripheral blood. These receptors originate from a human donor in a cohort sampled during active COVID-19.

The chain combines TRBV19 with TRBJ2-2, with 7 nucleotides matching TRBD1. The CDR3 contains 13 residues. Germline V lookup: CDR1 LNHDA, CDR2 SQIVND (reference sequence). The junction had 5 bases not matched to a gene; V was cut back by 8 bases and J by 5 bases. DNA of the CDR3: TGTGCCAGTTCAAGGGGGCAGACCGGGGAGCTGTTTTTT. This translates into CASSRGQTGELFF.

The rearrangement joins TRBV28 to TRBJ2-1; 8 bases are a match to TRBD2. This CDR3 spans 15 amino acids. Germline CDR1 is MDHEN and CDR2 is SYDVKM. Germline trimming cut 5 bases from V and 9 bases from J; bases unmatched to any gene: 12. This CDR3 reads CASSRWRAGDLEQFF. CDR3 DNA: TGTGCCAGCAGTCGGTGGCGAGCGGGAGACCTTGAGCAGTTCTTC.

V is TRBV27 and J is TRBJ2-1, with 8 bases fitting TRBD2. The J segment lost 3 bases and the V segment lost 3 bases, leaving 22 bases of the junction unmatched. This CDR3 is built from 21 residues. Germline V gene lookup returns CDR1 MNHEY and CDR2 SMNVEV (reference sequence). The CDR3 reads CASSFRRWIAGKVAGYNEQFF. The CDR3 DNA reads TGTGCCAGCAGTTTTCGTCGGTGGATAGCGGGGAAGGTGGCCGGCTACAATGAGCAGTTCTTC.

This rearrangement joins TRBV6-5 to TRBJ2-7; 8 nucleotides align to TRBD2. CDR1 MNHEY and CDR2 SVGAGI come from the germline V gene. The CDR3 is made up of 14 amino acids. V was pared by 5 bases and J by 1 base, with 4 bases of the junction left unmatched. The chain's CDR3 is CASSRTSSSYEQYF. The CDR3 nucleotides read TGTGCCAGCAGTAGGACTAGCAGTTCCTACGAGCAGTACTTC.

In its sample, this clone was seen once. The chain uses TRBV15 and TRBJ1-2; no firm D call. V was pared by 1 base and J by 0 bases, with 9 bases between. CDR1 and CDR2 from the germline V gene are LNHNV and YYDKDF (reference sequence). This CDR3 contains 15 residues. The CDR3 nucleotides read TGTGCCACCAGCAGAGCCACAGCCTCTAACTATGGCTACACCTTC. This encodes CATSRATASNYGYTF.

CDR3 nucleotides: TGCGCCAGCAGAGAGGGTAGTGCCGTGAGGACTGAAGCTTTCTTT. Translating gives CASREGSAVRTEAFF. The rearrangement uses TRBV4-1 and TRBJ1-1; D gene ambiguous. Per the germline V gene, CDR1 is MGHRA and CDR2 is YSYEKL. V lost 6 bases to trimming and J lost 5 bases, with 19 bases between them. The length of the CDR3 is 15 residues.

The CDR3 protein is CASSLGVLAGALDNEQFF. CDR3 sequence (DNA): TGTGCCAGCAGCTTAGGCGTACTAGCGGGAGCCCTAGACAATGAGCAGTTCTTC. The rearrangement links TRBV7-2 to TRBJ2-1; 11 bases map to TRBD2. Germline CDR1 SGHTA, CDR2 FQGNSA. Trimming took 1 base from V and 5 from J; bases not matched to a gene: 10. The CDR3 loop spans 18 amino acids.

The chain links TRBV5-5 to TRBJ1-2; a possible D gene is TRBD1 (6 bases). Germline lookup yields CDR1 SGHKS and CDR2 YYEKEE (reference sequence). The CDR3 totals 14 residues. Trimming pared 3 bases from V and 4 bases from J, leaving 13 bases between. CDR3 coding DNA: TGTGCCAGCAGCTCCCCGGGACAAACCTATGGCTACACCTTC. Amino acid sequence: CASSSPGQTYGYTF.

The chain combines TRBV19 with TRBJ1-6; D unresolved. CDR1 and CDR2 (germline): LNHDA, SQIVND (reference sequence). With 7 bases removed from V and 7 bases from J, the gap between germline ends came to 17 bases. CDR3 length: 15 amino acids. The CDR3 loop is CASTPGEFVNSPLHF. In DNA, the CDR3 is TGTGCCAGTACCCCCGGGGAATTCGTAAATTCACCCCTCCACTTT.

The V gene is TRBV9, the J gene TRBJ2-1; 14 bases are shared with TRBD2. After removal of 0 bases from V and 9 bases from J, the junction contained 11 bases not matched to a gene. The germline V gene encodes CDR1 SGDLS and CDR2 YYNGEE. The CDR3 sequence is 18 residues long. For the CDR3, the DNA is TGTGCCAGCAGCGTAGGGCTTGGACTAGCGGGAGGCACGGGTGAGCAGTTCTTC. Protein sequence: CASSVGLGLAGGTGEQFF.

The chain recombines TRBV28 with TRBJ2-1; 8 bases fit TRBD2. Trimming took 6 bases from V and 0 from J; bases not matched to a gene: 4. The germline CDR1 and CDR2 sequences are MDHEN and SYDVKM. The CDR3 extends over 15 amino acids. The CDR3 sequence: CASSVAGSSYNEQFF. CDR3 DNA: TGTGCCAGCAGCGTAGCGGGGAGCTCCTACAATGAGCAGTTCTTC.

The CDR3 coding sequence is TGTGCCAGCTCAGCGACAGGGGAGAGCAATCAGCCCCAGCATTTT. Encoded protein: CASSATGESNQPQHF. The V call is TRBV18, the J call TRBJ1-5; 8 positions match TRBD1. The ends lost 5 bases at V and 1 base at J; junction bases unmatched: 4. The CDR3 totals 15 residues. Germline-derived CDR1 and CDR2 are KGHSH and LQKENI.

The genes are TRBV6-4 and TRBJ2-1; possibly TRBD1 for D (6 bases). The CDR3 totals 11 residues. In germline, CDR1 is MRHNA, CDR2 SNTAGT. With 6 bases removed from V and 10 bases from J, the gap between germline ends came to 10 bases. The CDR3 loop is CASRQGWEQFF. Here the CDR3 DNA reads TGTGCCAGCAGACAGGGATGGGAGCAGTTCTTC.

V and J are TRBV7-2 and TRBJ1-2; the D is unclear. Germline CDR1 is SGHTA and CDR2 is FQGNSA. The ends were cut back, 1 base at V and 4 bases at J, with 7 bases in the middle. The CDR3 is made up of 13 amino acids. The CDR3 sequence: CASSLGQFYGYTF. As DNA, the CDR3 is TGTGCCAGCAGCTTAGGGCAGTTCTATGGCTACACCTTC.

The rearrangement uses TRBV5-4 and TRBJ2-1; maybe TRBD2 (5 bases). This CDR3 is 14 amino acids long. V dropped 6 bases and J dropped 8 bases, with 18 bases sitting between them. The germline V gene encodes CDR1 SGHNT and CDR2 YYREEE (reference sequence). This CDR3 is CASTLRVGVHEQFF. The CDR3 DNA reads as TGTGCCAGCACCCTTCGGGTGGGAGTACATGAGCAGTTCTTC.

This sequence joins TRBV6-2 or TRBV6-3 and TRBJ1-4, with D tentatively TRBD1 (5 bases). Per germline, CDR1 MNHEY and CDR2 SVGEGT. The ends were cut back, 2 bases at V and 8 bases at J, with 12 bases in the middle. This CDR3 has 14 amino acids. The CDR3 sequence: CASSYGGGEEKLFF. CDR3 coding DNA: TGTGCCAGCAGTTACGGGGGGGGAGAGGAAAAACTGTTTTTT.

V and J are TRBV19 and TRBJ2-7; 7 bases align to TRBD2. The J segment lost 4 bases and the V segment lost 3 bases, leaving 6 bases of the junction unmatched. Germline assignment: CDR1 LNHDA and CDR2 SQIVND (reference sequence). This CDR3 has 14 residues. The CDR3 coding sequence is TGTGCCAGTAGTATCTCCAGCGGGGAATACGAGCAGTACTTC. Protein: CASSISSGEYEQYF.

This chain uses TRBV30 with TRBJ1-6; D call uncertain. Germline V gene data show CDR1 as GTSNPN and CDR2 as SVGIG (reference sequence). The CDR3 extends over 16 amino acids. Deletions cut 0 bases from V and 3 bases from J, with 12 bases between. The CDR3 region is CAWSVLKMVYNSPLHF. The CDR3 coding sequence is TGTGCCTGGAGTGTACTAAAAATGGTCTATAATTCACCCCTCCACTTT.

CDR3 bases: TGTGCCAGCAGCGGTATCGGAGCAACTAATGAAAAACTGTTTTTT. Its protein is CASSGIGATNEKLFF. The chain recombines TRBV9 with TRBJ1-4, with D unclear. The CDR3 extends over 15 amino acids. V was clipped by 3 bases and J by 0 bases, with 9 bases between them. Germline V gene sequence: CDR1 SGDLS, CDR2 YYNGEE. Based on the CDR3 plus reference TRBV9 and TRBJ1-4, the full variable domain is DSGVTQTPKHLITATGQRVTLRCSPRSGDLSVYWYQQSLDQGLQFLIQYYNGEERAKGNILERFSAQQFPDLHSELNLSSLELGDSALYFCASSGIGATNEKLFFGSGTQLSVL.

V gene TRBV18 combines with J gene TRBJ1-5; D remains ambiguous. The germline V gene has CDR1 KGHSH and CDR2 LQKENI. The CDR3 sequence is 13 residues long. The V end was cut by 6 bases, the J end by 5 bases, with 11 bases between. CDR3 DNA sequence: TGTGCCAGCTCCCTGACATCGGATCAGCCCCAGCATTTT. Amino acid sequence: CASSLTSDQPQHF.

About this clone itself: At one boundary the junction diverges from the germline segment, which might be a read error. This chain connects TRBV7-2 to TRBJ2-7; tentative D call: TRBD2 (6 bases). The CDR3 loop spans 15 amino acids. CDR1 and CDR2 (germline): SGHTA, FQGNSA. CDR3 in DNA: TGTGCCAGCAGCGAACAACCCGGGACTGAACTACCGTGGCACTTC. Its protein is CASSEQPGTELPWHF.

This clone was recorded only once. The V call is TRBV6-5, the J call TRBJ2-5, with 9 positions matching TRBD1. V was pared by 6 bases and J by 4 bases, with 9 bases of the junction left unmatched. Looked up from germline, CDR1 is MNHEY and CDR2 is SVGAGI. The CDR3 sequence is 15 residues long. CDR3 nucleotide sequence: TGTGCCAGCAGAGCTTGGGACAGGGAGGGAGAGACCCAGTACTTC. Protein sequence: CASRAWDREGETQYF.

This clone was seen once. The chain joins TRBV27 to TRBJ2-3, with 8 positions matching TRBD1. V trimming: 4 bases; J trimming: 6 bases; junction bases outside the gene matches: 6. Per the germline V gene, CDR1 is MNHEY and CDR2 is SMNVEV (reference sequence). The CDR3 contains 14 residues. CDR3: CASSSGGAGDTQYF. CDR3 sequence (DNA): TGTGCCAGCAGTTCAGGGGGCGCCGGGGATACGCAGTATTTT.

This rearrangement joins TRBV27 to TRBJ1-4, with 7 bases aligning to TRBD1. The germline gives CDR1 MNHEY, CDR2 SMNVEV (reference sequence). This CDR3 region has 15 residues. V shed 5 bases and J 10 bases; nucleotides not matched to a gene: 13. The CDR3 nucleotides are TGTGCCAGCAGTGCCACAGGGGAGAAAAAGAGAAAACTGTTTTTT. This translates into CASSATGEKKRKLFF.